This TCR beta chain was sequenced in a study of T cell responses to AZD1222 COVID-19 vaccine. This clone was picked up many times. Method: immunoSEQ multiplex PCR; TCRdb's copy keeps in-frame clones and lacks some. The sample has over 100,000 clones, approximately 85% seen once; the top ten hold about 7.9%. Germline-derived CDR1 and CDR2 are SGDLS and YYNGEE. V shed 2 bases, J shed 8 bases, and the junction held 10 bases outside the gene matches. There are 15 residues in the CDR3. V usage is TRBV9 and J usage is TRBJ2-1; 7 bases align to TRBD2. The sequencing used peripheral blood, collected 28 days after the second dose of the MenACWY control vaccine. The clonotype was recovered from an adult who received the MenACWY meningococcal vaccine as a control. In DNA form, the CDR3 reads TGTGCCAGCAGCGTTGGGTCGGGAGGAGCCCATGAGCAGTTCTTC. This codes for CASSVGSGGAHEQFF.